These T cell receptor beta chains were read from a single sample in a study of identical twins' blood T cells. From the 5' RACE reads, TCRdb called clonotypes with MiXCR, one entry per CDR3 protein. The sample yields 400,000 or so distinct CDR3 sequences, over 25% seen once. Specimen: PBMCs. Receptor source: a woman aged 18 to 55 in good health. The CDR3 runs from the conserved cysteine through the conserved F or W. A D gene is named only where the DNA matches it firmly. Clone size is given for some rows only: seen once, a few or many times, or a class if the clone is expanded.

D gene	clone size	V gene	J gene	CDR3 DNA	CDR3 protein
-	-	TRBV7-2	TRBJ1-1	TGTGCCAGCACCAACCGGGGAGCAGCTTTCTTT	CASTNRGAAFF
-	-	TRBV7-2	TRBJ2-7	TGTGCCAGCAGCTTAGCGTTCGGAGGAGACAGTGCCTACGAGCAGTACTTC	CASSLAFGGDSAYEQYF
-	-	TRBV5-1	TRBJ1-3	TGCGCCAGCAGCTTGGAACTTGGAAACACCATATATTTT	CASSLELGNTIYF
-	-	TRBV27	TRBJ1-2	TGTGCCAGCAGTTTTAGGGGCTGGGAGGGTGGCTACACCTTC	CASSFRGWEGGYTF
-	-	TRBV30	TRBJ2-3	TGTGCCTGGGTTTTCGGGAGTCCAGATACGCAGTATTTT	CAWVFGSPDTQYF
TRBD1	few	TRBV10-3	TRBJ2-7	TGTGCCATCAGTATGACAGGGGGGATCCACGAGCAGTACTTC	CAISMTGGIHEQYF
TRBD2	-	TRBV5-1	TRBJ2-2	TGCGCCAGCAGCCAGAACCTAGCGGGGAGTATGAACACCGGGGAGCTGTTTTTT	CASSQNLAGSMNTGELFF
TRBD2	many	TRBV20-1	TRBJ2-1	TGCAGTGCTAGAGAGGGCGGGAGTGGGTCCTACAATGAGCAGTTCTTC	CSAREGGSGSYNEQFF
-	-	TRBV30	TRBJ1-5	TGTGCCTGGAGTGTACTGAGGGGCAATCAGCCCCAGCATTTT	CAWSVLRGNQPQHF
-	-	TRBV6-5	TRBJ1-2	TGTGCCAGCATAAAGGGCCCTAACTGTGGCTACACCTTC	CASIKGPNCGYTF
TRBD2	few	TRBV10-3	TRBJ2-3	TGTGCCATCAGTGCTGGGACTAGGGCAGATACGCAGTATTTT	CAISAGTRADTQYF
-	-	TRBV19	TRBJ1-2	TGTGCCAGTAGTATATCGGGCTATGGCTACACCTTC	CASSISGYGYTF
-	-	TRBV3-1	TRBJ2-3	TGTGCCAGCAGCCAAGATGGCCGGAATACGCAGTATTTT	CASSQDGRNTQYF
-	many	TRBV9	TRBJ2-7	TGTGCCAGCAGCCCCAGACTCGCCGCGGCCTACGAGCAGTACTTC	CASSPRLAAAYEQYF
TRBD2	-	TRBV9	TRBJ2-7	TGTGCCAGCAGCGATGGTCTAGCGGGGGGATACTACGAGCAGTACTTC	CASSDGLAGGYYEQYF
TRBD1	-	TRBV12-3/TRBV12-4	TRBJ2-3	TGTGCCAGCAGCCCGGGACAGGTACCTGCAGATACGCAGTATTTT	CASSPGQVPADTQYF
-	few	TRBV20-1	TRBJ1-6	TGCAGTGCTTCTTTAGGGACCAATAATTCACCCCTCCACTTT	CSASLGTNNSPLHF
TRBD1	-	TRBV20-1	TRBJ2-2	TGCAGTGCCCCAGACAGGGGCAAAACCGGGGAGCTGTTTTTT	CSAPDRGKTGELFF
-	few	TRBV29-1	TRBJ2-3	TGCAGCGTAGAGAGGGGAGGCACAGATACGCAGTATTTT	CSVERGGTDTQYF
-	-	TRBV3-1	TRBJ1-1	TGTGCCAGCAGACAGTTAGGGGGGAACACTGAAGCTTTCTTT	CASRQLGGNTEAFF
-	few	TRBV2	TRBJ1-5	TGTGCCAGCCAAGGCAGTCCCTATAGCAATCAGCCCCAGCATTTT	CASQGSPYSNQPQHF
-	-	TRBV5-1	TRBJ2-7	TGCGCCAGCAGCTCGGGGGTTGACTACGAGCAGTACTTC	CASSSGVDYEQYF
-	-	TRBV19	TRBJ2-7	TGTGCCAGTATTCTTAATTCTAGGGACGAGCAGTACTTC	CASILNSRDEQYF
TRBD2	-	TRBV10-3	TRBJ2-2	TGTGCCATCAGCTGGGGGGGAAACACCGGGGAGCTGTTTTTT	CAISWGGNTGELFF
-	-	TRBV9	TRBJ2-3	TGTGCCAGCAGCGCTCCCGGGACACCCGGGACAGATACGCAGTATTTT	CASSAPGTPGTDTQYF